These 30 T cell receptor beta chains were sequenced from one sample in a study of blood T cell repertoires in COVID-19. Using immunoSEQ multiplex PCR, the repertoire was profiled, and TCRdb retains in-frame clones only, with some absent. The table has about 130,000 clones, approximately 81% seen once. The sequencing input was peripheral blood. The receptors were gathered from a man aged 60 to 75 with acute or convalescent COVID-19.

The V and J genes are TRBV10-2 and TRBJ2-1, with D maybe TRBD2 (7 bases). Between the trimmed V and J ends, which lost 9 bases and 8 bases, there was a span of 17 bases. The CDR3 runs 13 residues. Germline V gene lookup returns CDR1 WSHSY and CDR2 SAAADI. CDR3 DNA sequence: TGCGCCAGACGGTCGGGGGGCCCCGATGAGCAGTTCTTC. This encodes CARRSGGPDEQFF.

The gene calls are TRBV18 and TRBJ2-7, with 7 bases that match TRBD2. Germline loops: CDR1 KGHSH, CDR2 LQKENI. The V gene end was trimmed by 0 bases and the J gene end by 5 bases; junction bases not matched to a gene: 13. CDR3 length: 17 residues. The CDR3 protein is CASSPPTWGGSRNEQYF. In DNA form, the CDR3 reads TGTGCCAGCTCACCACCAACTTGGGGCGGGAGTCGGAACGAGCAGTACTTC.

In DNA, the CDR3 is TGCGCCAGCAGCTTTCCGGGACTAGCGGGAGTTGACGAGCAGTACTTC. It encodes CASSFPGLAGVDEQYF. V usage is TRBV5-1 and J usage is TRBJ2-7; TRBD2 matches at 14 bases. V gave up 2 bases and J gave up 5 bases; unmatched junction bases: 6. Germline V lookup: CDR1 SGHRS, CDR2 YFSETQ. The CDR3 is 16 residues long.

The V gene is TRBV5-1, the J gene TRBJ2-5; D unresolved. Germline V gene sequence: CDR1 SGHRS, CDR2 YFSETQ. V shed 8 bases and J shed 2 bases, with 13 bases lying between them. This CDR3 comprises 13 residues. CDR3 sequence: CARLRRQQETQYF. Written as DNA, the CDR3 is TGCGCCAGGCTAAGACGACAACAAGAGACCCAGTACTTC.

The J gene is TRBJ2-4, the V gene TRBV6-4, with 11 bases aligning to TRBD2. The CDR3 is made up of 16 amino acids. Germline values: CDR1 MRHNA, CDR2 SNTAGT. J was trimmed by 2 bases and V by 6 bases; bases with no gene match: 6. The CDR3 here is CASRSTSGGTKNIQYF. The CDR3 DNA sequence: TGTGCCAGCAGATCTACTAGCGGGGGCACCAAAAACATTCAGTACTTC.

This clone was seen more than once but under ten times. The DNA for the CDR3 is TGTGCCTGGAGTGTACTTACAGGGGGCGGCGAGCAGTACTTC. Its translation: CAWSVLTGGGEQYF. The V gene is TRBV30, the J gene TRBJ2-7, with TRBD1 matching 9 bases. Germline CDR1 GTSNPN, CDR2 SVGIG (reference sequence). V lost 0 bases and J lost 6; bases outside the gene matches: 6. The CDR3 is 14 residues long.

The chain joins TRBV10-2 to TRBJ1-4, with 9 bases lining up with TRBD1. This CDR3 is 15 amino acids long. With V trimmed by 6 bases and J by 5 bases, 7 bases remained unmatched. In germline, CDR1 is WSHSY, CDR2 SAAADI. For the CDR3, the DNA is TGCGCCAGCAGCCTCGGACAGGGGCGCAATGAAAAACTGTTTTTT. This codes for CASSLGQGRNEKLFF.

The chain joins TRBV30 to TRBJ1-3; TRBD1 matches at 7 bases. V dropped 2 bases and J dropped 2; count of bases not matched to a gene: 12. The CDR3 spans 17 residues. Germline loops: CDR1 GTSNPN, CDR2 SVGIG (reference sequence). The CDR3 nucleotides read TGTGCCTGGAGTCTCACTACCCCGGGACAGCCTGGAAACACCATATATTTT. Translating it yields CAWSLTTPGQPGNTIYF.

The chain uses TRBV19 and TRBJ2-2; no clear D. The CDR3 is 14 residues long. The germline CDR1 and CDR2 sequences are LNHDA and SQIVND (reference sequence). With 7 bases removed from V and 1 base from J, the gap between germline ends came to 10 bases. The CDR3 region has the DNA TGTGCCAGTACCTCGGGTCAGAACACCGGGGAGCTGTTTTTT. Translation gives CASTSGQNTGELFF.

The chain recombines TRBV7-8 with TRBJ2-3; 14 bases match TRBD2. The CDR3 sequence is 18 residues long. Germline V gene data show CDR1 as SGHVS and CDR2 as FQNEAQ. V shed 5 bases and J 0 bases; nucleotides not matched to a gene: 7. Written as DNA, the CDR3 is TGTGCCAGCAGCAAGACTAGCGGGAGGGGGGCTAGCACAGATACGCAGTATTTT. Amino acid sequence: CASSKTSGRGASTDTQYF.

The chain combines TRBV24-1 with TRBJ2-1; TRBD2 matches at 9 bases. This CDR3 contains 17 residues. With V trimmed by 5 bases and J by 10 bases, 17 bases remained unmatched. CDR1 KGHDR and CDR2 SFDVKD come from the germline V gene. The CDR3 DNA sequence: TGTGCCACCAGTGTGGGGGGGGCGGTAGCGGGAGCCTGGGAGCAGTTCTTC. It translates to CATSVGGAVAGAWEQFF.

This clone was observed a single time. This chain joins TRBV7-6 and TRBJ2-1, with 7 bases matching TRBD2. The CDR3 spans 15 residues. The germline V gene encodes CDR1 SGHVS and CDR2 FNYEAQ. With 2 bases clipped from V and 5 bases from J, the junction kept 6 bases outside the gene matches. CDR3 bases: TGTGCCAGCAGCTTAAGGCTAGCGGCCAACAATGAGCAGTTCTTC. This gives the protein CASSLRLAANNEQFF.

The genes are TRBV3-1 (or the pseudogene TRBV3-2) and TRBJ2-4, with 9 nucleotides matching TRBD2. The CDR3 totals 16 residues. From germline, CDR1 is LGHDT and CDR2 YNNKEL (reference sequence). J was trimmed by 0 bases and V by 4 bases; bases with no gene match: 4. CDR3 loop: CASSPLAGLAKNIQYF. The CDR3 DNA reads TGTGCCAGCAGCCCACTAGCGGGCCTAGCCAAAAACATTCAGTACTTC.

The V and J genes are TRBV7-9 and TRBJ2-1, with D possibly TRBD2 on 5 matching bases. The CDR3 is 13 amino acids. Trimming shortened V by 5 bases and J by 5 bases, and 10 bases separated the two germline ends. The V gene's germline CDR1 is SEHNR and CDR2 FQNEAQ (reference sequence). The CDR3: CASSPIGDNEQFF. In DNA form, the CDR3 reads TGTGCCAGCAGCCCCATCGGGGACAATGAGCAGTTCTTC.

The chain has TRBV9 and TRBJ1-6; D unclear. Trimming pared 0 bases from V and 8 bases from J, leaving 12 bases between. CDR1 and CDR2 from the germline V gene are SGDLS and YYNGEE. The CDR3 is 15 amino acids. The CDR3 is CASSVEGGSHSPLHF. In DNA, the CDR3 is TGTGCCAGCAGCGTAGAGGGAGGGTCGCATTCACCCCTCCACTTT.

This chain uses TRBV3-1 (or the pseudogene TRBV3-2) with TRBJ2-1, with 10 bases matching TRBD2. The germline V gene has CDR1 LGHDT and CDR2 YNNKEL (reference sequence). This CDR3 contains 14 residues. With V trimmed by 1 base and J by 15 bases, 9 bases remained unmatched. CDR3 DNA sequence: TGTGCCAGCAGCCAAGGGACTAGCGGAGCCTGGCGGTTCTTC. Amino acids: CASSQGTSGAWRFF.

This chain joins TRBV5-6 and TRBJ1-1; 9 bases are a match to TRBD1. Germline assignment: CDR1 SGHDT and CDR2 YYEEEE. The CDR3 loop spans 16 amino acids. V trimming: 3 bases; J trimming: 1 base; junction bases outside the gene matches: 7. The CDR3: CASSYGTGMKNTEAFF. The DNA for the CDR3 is TGTGCCAGCAGCTACGGGACAGGGATGAAGAACACTGAAGCTTTCTTT.

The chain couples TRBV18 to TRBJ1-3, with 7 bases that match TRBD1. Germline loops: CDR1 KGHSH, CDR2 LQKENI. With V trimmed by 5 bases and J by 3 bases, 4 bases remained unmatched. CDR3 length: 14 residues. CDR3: CASSVRDSGNTIYF. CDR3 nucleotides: TGTGCCAGCTCAGTCCGGGACAGTGGAAACACCATATATTTT.

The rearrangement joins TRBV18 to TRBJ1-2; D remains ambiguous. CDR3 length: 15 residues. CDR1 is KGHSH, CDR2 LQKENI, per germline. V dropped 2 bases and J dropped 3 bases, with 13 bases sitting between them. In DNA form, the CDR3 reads TGTGCCAGCTCACCAGGGCCCTACAAGGACTATGGCTACACCTTC. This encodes CASSPGPYKDYGYTF.

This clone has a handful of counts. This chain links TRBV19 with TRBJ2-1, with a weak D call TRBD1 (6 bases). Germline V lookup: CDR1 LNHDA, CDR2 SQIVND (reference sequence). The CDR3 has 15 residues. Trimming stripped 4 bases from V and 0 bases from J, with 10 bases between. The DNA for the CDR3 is TGTGCCAGTAGTACTGACAGGTCCTCCTACAATGAGCAGTTCTTC. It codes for CASSTDRSSYNEQFF. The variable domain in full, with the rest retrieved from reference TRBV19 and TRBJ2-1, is DGGITQSPKYLFRKEGQNVTLSCEQNLNHDAMYWYRQDPGQGLRLIYYSQIVNDFQKGDIAEGYSVSREKKESFPLTVTSAQKNPTAFYLCASSTDRSSYNEQFFGPGTRLTVL.

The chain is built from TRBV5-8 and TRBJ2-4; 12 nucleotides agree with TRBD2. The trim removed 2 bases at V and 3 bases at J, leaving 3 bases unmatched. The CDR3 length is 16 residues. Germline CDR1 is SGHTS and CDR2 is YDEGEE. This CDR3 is CASSLGLAGYKNIQYF. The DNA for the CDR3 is TGTGCCAGCAGCTTAGGACTAGCGGGATACAAAAACATTCAGTACTTC.

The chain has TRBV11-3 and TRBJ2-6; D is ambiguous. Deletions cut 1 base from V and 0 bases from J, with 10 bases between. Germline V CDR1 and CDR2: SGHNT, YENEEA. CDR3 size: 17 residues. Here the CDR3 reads CASSLGSSSSGANVLTF. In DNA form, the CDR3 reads TGTGCCAGCAGCTTAGGGAGCAGCAGCTCTGGGGCCAACGTCCTGACTTTC.

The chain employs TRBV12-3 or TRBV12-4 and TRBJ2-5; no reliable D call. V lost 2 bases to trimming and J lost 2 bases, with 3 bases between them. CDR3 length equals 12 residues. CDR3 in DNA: TGTGCCAGCAGTTTAACACAAGAGACCCAGTACTTC. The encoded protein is CASSLTQETQYF.

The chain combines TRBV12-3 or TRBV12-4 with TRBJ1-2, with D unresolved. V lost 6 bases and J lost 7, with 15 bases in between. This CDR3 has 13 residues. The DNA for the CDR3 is TGTGCCAGCAGCTCTCCAAGCTCGTCTGGCTACACCTTC. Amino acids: CASSSPSSSGYTF.

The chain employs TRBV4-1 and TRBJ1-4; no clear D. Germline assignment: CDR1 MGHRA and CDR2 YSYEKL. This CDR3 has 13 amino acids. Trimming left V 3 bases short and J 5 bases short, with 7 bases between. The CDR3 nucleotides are TGCGCCAGCAGCCACTGGCGGAATGAAAAACTGTTTTTT. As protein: CASSHWRNEKLFF.

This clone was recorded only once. The CDR3 loop is CASSLGLAGVLSYNEQFF. The CDR3 nucleotides read TGTGCCAGCAGCTTGGGACTAGCGGGAGTTCTCTCCTACAATGAGCAGTTCTTC. The chain joins TRBV7-9 to TRBJ2-1; the match to TRBD2 covers 14 bases. From germline, CDR1 is SEHNR and CDR2 FQNEAQ (reference sequence). V lost 3 bases, J lost 0 bases, and 4 bases stayed unmatched. The CDR3 consists of 18 residues.

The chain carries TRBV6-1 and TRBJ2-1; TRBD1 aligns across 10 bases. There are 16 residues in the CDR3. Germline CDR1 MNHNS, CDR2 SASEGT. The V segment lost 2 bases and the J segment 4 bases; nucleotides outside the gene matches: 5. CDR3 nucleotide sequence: TGTGCCAGCAGTGAACCGGGACAGGGGTTTTACAATGAGCAGTTCTTC. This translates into CASSEPGQGFYNEQFF.

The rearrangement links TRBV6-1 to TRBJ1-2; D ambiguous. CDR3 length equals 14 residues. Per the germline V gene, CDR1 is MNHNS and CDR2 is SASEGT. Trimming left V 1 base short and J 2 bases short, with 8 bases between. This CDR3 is CASSEGAVNYGYTF. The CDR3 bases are TGTGCCAGCAGTGAAGGTGCAGTCAACTATGGCTACACCTTC.

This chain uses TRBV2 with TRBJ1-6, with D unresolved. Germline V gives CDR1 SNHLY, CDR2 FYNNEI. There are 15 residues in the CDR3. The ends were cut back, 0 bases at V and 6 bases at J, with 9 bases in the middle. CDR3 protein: CASSEARGANSPLHF. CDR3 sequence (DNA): TGTGCCAGCAGTGAAGCGAGAGGAGCTAATTCACCCCTCCACTTT. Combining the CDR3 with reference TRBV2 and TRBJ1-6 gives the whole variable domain EPEVTQTPSHQVTQMGQEVILRCVPISNHLYFYWYRQILGQKVEFLVSFYNNEISEKSEIFDDQFSVERPDGSNFTLKIRSTKLEDSAMYFCASSEARGANSPLHFGNGTRLTVT.

The CDR3 loop is CASRGRLAGRTDTQYF. The CDR3 DNA sequence: TGTGCCAGCAGAGGCAGACTAGCGGGGCGCACAGATACGCAGTATTTT. V and J are TRBV2 and TRBJ2-3; 11 bases line up with TRBD2. CDR3 size: 16 residues. Losses at the gene ends were 6 bases for V and 1 base for J; bases not matched to a gene: 6. Per germline, CDR1 SNHLY and CDR2 FYNNEI.